These 30 T cell receptor beta chains share one sample of origin, sequenced in a study of blood T cell repertoires in COVID-19. Generated by immunoSEQ multiplex PCR, the TCRdb table keeps only in-frame clones and is missing some. This table has about 120,000 clones, approximately 87% appearing once. The sample was peripheral blood. The receptors were gathered from a woman aged 45-65 years with acute or convalescent COVID-19.

V gene TRBV10-1 combines with J gene TRBJ1-1; TRBD1 aligns across 11 bases. This CDR3 has 17 residues. The junction had 4 bases not matched to a gene; V was cut back by 0 bases and J by 1 base. From germline, CDR1 is WNHNN and CDR2 SYGVQD (reference sequence). CDR3 region: CASSESGQGAGNTEAFF. CDR3 nucleotide sequence: TGCGCCAGCAGTGAGTCCGGACAGGGGGCCGGGAACACTGAAGCTTTCTTT.

The V call is TRBV11-3, the J call TRBJ2-4; a possible D gene is TRBD1 (6 bases). CDR3 length equals 14 residues. The V and J ends lost 3 bases and 7 bases respectively, with 13 bases between them. Germline V gene data show CDR1 as SGHNT and CDR2 as YENEEA. The CDR3, as DNA: TGTGCCAGCAGCTTTGCGCAGGGGCGGAACATTCAGTACTTC. Translated: CASSFAQGRNIQYF.

The genes are TRBV24-1 and TRBJ2-2; 12 positions match TRBD2. Germline values: CDR1 KGHDR, CDR2 SFDVKD. Unmatched junction bases numbered 8, after V lost 7 bases and J lost 3 bases. This CDR3 region has 17 residues. CDR3: CATSPTSGSMYTGELFF. CDR3 coding DNA: TGTGCCACCAGCCCGACTAGCGGGAGTATGTACACCGGGGAGCTGTTTTTT.

The sample holds one count of this clone. This rearrangement joins TRBV5-6 to TRBJ1-2, with 11 bases fitting TRBD1. Unmatched junction bases numbered 6, after V lost 3 bases and J lost 5 bases. This CDR3 region has 15 residues. Germline V gives CDR1 SGHDT, CDR2 YYEEEE. The CDR3 is CASSSVGTGGYGYTF. As DNA, the CDR3 is TGTGCCAGCAGCTCGGTCGGGACAGGGGGGTATGGCTACACCTTC.

The chain has TRBV7-2 and TRBJ1-5; possible D gene TRBD1, 6 bases. Germline V CDR1 and CDR2: SGHTA, FQGNSA. V was shortened by 3 bases and J by 2 bases, with 11 bases between the two germline ends. This CDR3 spans 15 amino acids. Written as DNA, the CDR3 is TGTGCCAGCAGCTTGGGAGGGGGAGGCAATCAGCCCCAGCATTTT. Its protein product is CASSLGGGGNQPQHF. Based on the CDR3 plus reference TRBV7-2 and TRBJ1-5, the full variable domain is GAGVSQSPSNKVTEKGKDVELRCDPISGHTALYWYRQSLGQGLEFLIYFQGNSAPDKSGLPSDRFSAERTGGSVSTLTIQRTQQEDSAVYLCASSLGGGGNQPQHFGDGTRLSIL.

The genes are TRBV7-9 and TRBJ1-2; no clear D. The CDR3 has 12 residues. V was clipped by 2 bases and J by 8 bases, with 9 bases between them. Per the germline V gene, CDR1 is SEHNR and CDR2 is FQNEAQ (reference sequence). The CDR3 DNA sequence: TGTGCCAGCAGCTTAAGTAGTCGAGGCTACACCTTC. Translation: CASSLSSRGYTF.

The chain has TRBV19 and TRBJ1-5; 8 nucleotides agree with TRBD1. The CDR3 length is 15 residues. J lost 5 bases, V lost 5 bases, and 8 bases had no gene match. CDR1 is LNHDA, CDR2 SQIVND, per germline (reference sequence). CDR3 nucleotides: TGTGCCAGTAGTGAGCGGACAGGGAAGGATCAGCCCCAGCATTTT. Translating it yields CASSERTGKDQPQHF.

V usage is TRBV5-1 and J usage is TRBJ2-1, with 8 bases aligning to TRBD1. V was pared by 3 bases and J by 8 bases, with 10 bases of the junction left unmatched. Germline lookup yields CDR1 SGHRS and CDR2 YFSETQ. This CDR3 spans 15 amino acids. The DNA of the CDR3 is TGCGCCAGCAGCTGGGGGGCAGGGGGCAGGGATGAGCAGTTCTTC. As protein: CASSWGAGGRDEQFF.

The chain recombines TRBV6-2 or TRBV6-3 with TRBJ2-6; maybe TRBD1 (5 bases). Per the germline V gene, CDR1 is MNHEY and CDR2 is SVGEGT. This CDR3 has 17 residues. Trimming removed 0 bases at V and 2 bases at J, with 11 bases between. This chain's CDR3 is CASSYSGTGAGANVLTF. The CDR3 DNA is TGTGCCAGCAGTTACTCGGGCACAGGCGCTGGGGCCAACGTCCTGACTTTC.

The CDR3 DNA is TGTGCCAACCCCCCAGAACCGAACACCGGGGAGCTGTTTTTT. Its translation is CANPPEPNTGELFF. The chain joins TRBV6-4 to TRBJ2-2, with D hard to call. V was trimmed by 10 bases and J by 0 bases, leaving 12 bases between them. The germline V gene has CDR1 MRHNA and CDR2 SNTAGT. CDR3 length: 14 residues.

V usage is TRBV11-2 and J usage is TRBJ2-7; D is ambiguous. This CDR3 is 14 amino acids long. CDR1 SGHAT and CDR2 FQNNGV come from the germline V gene. Trimming removed 1 base from V and 3 bases from J, with 10 bases in between. In nucleotides, the CDR3 is TGTGCCAGCAGCTTAGCAGGAATAAACTACGAGCAGTACTTC. Its protein product is CASSLAGINYEQYF.

This clone was counted between two and nine times. The CDR3 region has the DNA TGTGCCAGCCGAAGGACGACGGGGGCCTACGAGCAGTACTTC. Protein product: CASRRTTGAYEQYF. This sequence joins TRBV28 and TRBJ2-7, with a tentative D call TRBD2 (6 bases). The CDR3 consists of 14 residues. The germline V gene has CDR1 MDHEN and CDR2 SYDVKM. The ends were cut back, 8 bases at V and 2 bases at J, with 16 bases in the middle.

The chain carries TRBV10-3 and TRBJ2-1; TRBD2 matches 16 bases. V gave up 2 bases and J gave up 2 bases; unmatched junction bases: 6. Germline V lookup: CDR1 ENHRY, CDR2 SYGVKD. CDR3 size: 19 residues. CDR3 nucleotides: TGTGCCATCAGTGAGCCGCCGGGACTAGCGGGAGGGGCCTACAATGAGCAGTTCTTC. This encodes CAISEPPGLAGGAYNEQFF.

The chain has TRBV7-2 and TRBJ1-4; 12 bases line up with TRBD1. CDR3 size: 14 residues. CDR1 is SGHTA and CDR2 is FQGNSA in the germline V gene. J was trimmed by 10 bases and V by 5 bases; bases with no gene match: 5. DNA for the CDR3: TGTGCCAGCAGCGCGGGACAGGGGGCGCGAAAACTGTTTTTT. Protein: CASSAGQGARKLFF.

This chain links TRBV19 with TRBJ2-1; 10 bases fit TRBD2. There are 15 residues in the CDR3. V gave up 10 bases and J gave up 8 bases; unmatched junction bases: 14. Germline V lookup: CDR1 LNHDA, CDR2 SQIVND (reference sequence). The CDR3 loop is CATRGASGRRDEQFF. Here the CDR3 DNA reads TGTGCCACCCGGGGGGCTAGCGGGAGAAGAGATGAGCAGTTCTTC.

This clone was seen only once. The chain carries TRBV19 and TRBJ1-1, with a weak D call TRBD1 (5 bases). The CDR3 runs to 16 residues. V lost 0 bases and J lost 4, with 15 bases in between. The germline V gene has CDR1 LNHDA and CDR2 SQIVND (reference sequence). CDR3 sequence: CASSIDLSGRGTEAFF. The DNA of the CDR3 is TGTGCCAGTAGTATAGATCTATCAGGAAGGGGCACTGAAGCTTTCTTT.

The V gene is TRBV11-3, the J gene TRBJ1-1, with 7 bases aligning to TRBD1. The CDR3 contains 13 residues. Germline lookup yields CDR1 SGHNT and CDR2 YENEEA. With V trimmed by 1 base and J by 12 bases, 8 bases remained unmatched. The CDR3 is CASSLGQGLHTFF. Written as DNA, the CDR3 is TGTGCCAGCAGCTTAGGACAGGGCTTGCATACTTTCTTT. The variable domain in full, completed from reference TRBV11-3 and TRBJ1-1, reads EAGVVQSPRYKIIEKKQPVAFWCNPISGHNTLYWYLQNLGQGPELLIRYENEEAVDDSQLPKDRFSAERLKGVDSTLKIQPAELGDSAVYLCASSLGQGLHTFFGQGTRLTVV.

The chain links TRBV7-2 to TRBJ2-7; 9 bases fit TRBD2. This CDR3 region has 15 residues. The germline CDR1 and CDR2 sequences are SGHTA and FQGNSA. Trimming took 4 bases from V and 3 from J; bases not matched to a gene: 7. CDR3 loop: CASSSYSGSSYEQYF. CDR3 nucleotides: TGTGCCAGCAGCTCCTATAGCGGGAGTAGCTACGAGCAGTACTTC.

The chain couples TRBV15 to TRBJ1-2, with 9 bases that match TRBD1. Germline CDR1 and CDR2: LNHNV and YYDKDF (reference sequence). V lost 5 bases to trimming and J lost 4 bases; unmatched junction nucleotides: 20. This CDR3 is built from 19 residues. CDR3 in DNA: TGTGCCACCAGCCCCAGACAACCCTCCGGGACAGGGAAGCCCTATGGCTACACCTTC. Amino acid sequence: CATSPRQPSGTGKPYGYTF.

V usage is TRBV6-2 or TRBV6-3 and J usage is TRBJ2-2; a weak D match, TRBD1 (6 bases). Trimming left V 1 base short and J 6 bases short, with 12 bases between. In germline, CDR1 is MNHEY, CDR2 SVGEGT. The CDR3 contains 15 residues. The CDR3 region has the DNA TGTGCCAGCAGTTACTTGCAGGGGAAGGCCGGGGAGCTGTTTTTT. Translating it yields CASSYLQGKAGELFF.

This chain's CDR3 is CASSVTSGTYEQYF. Written as DNA, the CDR3 is TGTGCCAGCAGCGTAACTAGCGGAACCTACGAGCAGTACTTC. This sequence joins TRBV2 and TRBJ2-7; TRBD2 agrees at 8 bases. Per germline, CDR1 SNHLY and CDR2 FYNNEI. This CDR3 spans 14 amino acids. V gave up 6 bases and J gave up 2 bases; unmatched junction bases: 6.

The V gene is TRBV19, the J gene TRBJ1-6; the match to TRBD1 covers 9 bases. The germline V gene encodes CDR1 LNHDA and CDR2 SQIVND (reference sequence). CDR3 length: 16 amino acids. V gave up 5 bases and J gave up 8 bases; unmatched junction bases: 10. CDR3 in DNA: TGTGCCAGTAGTCCCAGGACAGGGGAATTCCATTCACCCCTCCACTTT. Amino acid sequence: CASSPRTGEFHSPLHF.

The chain joins TRBV19 to TRBJ2-2, with a possible D match to TRBD2 (6 bases). Per the germline V gene, CDR1 is LNHDA and CDR2 is SQIVND (reference sequence). The CDR3 has 16 residues. The V end lost 7 bases, the J end lost 7 bases, and 22 bases lay between the germline ends. As DNA, the CDR3 is TGTGCCAGTACGAAAAACATGCAGGGAGGCCACGGGGAGCTGTTTTTT. It codes for CASTKNMQGGHGELFF.

The chain couples TRBV18 to TRBJ2-6; unclear D gene. V dropped 2 bases and J dropped 0 bases, with 17 bases sitting between them. Germline values: CDR1 KGHSH, CDR2 LQKENI. The CDR3 contains 19 residues. DNA of the CDR3: TGTGCCAGCTCACCATTATCAGTCTGGGCAAGCTCTGGGGCCAACGTCCTGACTTTC. Its translation: CASSPLSVWASSGANVLTF.

The gene calls are TRBV30 and TRBJ1-4; D might be TRBD1 (6 bases). The CDR3 spans 17 residues. Trimming pared 2 bases from V and 10 bases from J, leaving 26 bases between. Per germline, CDR1 GTSNPN and CDR2 SVGIG (reference sequence). Here the CDR3 reads CAWSNRPGGSGGGKLFF. In nucleotides, the CDR3 is TGTGCCTGGAGTAATCGACCGGGGGGCTCGGGAGGGGGAAAACTGTTTTTT.

This chain joins TRBV29-1 and TRBJ1-4; 7 bases are shared with TRBD1. Germline V CDR1 and CDR2: SQVTM, ANQGSEA. CDR3 length: 13 amino acids. V shed 5 bases, J shed 7 bases, and the junction held 7 bases outside the gene matches. The CDR3 loop reads CSVLGQMSEKLFF. The CDR3 nucleotides are TGCAGCGTTCTGGGACAGATGAGTGAAAAACTGTTTTTT.

The chain carries TRBV18 and TRBJ1-1, with 10 positions matching TRBD1. Germline V gene sequence: CDR1 KGHSH, CDR2 LQKENI. The CDR3 is 13 amino acids. With 4 bases clipped from V and 5 bases from J, the junction kept 1 base outside the gene matches. The CDR3 is CASSRTGGTEAFF. Written as DNA, the CDR3 is TGTGCCAGCTCACGGACAGGGGGGACTGAAGCTTTCTTT.

The V call is TRBV29-1, the J call TRBJ2-7; weak D call: TRBD2 (6 bases). The CDR3 has 13 residues. CDR1 and CDR2 (germline): SQVTM, ANQGSEA. The DNA of the CDR3 is TGCAGTAAGGGGACGGGGGTCTCCTACGAGCAGTACTTC. It codes for CSKGTGVSYEQYF.

This clone showed up just a few times. V is TRBV2 and J is TRBJ1-1; tentatively, D is TRBD1 (6 bases). V was clipped by 5 bases and J by 3 bases, with 13 bases between them. Germline V gene lookup returns CDR1 SNHLY and CDR2 FYNNEI. The CDR3 has 14 residues. The DNA for the CDR3 is TGTGCCAGCAGTACGCAGGGGCGGGACACTGAAGCTTTCTTT. It is translated as CASSTQGRDTEAFF.

Only one count was recorded for this clone. V usage is TRBV14 and J usage is TRBJ2-5, with 12 bases identical to TRBD2. V shed 1 base, J shed 5 bases, and the junction held 5 bases outside the gene matches. The CDR3 totals 16 residues. In germline, CDR1 is SGHDN, CDR2 FVKESK. This chain's CDR3 is CASSQVGGLAGETQYF. CDR3 DNA: TGTGCCAGCAGCCAAGTGGGGGGACTAGCGGGCGAGACCCAGTACTTC.